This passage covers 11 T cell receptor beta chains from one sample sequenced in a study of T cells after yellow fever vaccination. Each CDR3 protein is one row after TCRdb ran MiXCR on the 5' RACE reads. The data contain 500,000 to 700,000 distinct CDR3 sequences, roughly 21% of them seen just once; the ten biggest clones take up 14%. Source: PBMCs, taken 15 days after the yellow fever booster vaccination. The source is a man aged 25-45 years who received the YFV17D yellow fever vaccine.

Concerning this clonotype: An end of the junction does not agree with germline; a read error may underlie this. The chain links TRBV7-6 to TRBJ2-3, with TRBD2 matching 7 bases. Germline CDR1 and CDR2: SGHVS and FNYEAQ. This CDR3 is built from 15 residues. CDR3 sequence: CASSANVGLTRALDF. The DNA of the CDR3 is TGTGCCAGCAGCGCTAATGTGGGACTAACTCGCGCGTTGGATTTT.

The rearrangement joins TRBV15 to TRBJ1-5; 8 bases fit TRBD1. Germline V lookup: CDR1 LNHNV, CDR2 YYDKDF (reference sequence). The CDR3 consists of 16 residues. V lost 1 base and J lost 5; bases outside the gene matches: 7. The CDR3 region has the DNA TGTGCCACCAGCAGAGGTGGATTGGACAGGGATCAGCCCCAGCATTTT. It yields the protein CATSRGGLDRDQPQHF.

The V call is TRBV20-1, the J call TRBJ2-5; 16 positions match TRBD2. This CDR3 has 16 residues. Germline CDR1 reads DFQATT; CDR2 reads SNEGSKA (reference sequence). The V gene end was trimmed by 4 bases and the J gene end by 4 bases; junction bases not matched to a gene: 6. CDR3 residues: CSATGTSGRALETQYF. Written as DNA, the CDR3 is TGCAGTGCTACCGGGACTAGCGGGAGGGCCTTAGAGACCCAGTACTTC.

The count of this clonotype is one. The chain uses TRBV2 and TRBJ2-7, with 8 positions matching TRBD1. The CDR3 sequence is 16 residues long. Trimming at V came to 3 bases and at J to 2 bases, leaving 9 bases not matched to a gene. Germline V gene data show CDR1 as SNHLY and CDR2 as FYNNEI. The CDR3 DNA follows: TGTGCCAGCAGTGACCCCCGGGACAGGTACACCTACGAGCAGTACTTC. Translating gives CASSDPRDRYTYEQYF.

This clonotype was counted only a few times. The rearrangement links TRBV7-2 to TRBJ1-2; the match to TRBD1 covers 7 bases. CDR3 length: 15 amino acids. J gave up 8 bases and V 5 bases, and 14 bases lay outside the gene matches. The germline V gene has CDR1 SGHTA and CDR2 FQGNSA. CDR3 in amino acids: CASSDRYTRGLGYTF. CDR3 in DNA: TGTGCCAGCAGCGATCGATACACGAGGGGGCTCGGCTACACCTTC. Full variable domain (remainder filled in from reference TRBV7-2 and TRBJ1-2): GAGVSQSPSNKVTEKGKDVELRCDPISGHTALYWYRQSLGQGLEFLIYFQGNSAPDKSGLPSDRFSAERTGGSVSTLTIQRTQQEDSAVYLCASSDRYTRGLGYTFGSGTRLTVV.

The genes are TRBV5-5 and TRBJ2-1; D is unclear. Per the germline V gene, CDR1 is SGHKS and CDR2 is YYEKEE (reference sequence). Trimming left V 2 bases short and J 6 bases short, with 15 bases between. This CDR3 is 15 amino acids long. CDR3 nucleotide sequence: TGTGCCAGCAGCTTAATAGACCTTGGGTCCAATGAGCAGTTCTTC. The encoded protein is CASSLIDLGSNEQFF.

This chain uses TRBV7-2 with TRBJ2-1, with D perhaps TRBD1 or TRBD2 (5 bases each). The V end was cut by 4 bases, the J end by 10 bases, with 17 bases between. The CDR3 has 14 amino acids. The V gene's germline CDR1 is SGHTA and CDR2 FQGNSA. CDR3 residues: CASSSQQARAEQFF. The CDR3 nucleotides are TGTGCCAGCAGCTCCCAACAGGCGCGGGCAGAGCAGTTCTTC.

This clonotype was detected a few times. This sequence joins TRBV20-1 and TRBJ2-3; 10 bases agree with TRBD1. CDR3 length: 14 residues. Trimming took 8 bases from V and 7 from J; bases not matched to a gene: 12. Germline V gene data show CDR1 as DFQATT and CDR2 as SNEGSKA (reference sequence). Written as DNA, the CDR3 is TGCAGTTCCCGAGACAGGGGGCGCGTGCATACGCAGTATTTT. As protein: CSSRDRGRVHTQYF.

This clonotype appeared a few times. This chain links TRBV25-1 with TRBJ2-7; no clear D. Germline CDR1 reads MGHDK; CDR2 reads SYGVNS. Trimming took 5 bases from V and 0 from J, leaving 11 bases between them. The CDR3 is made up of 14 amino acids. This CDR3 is CASSPPGISYEQYF. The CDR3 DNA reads TGTGCCAGCAGTCCCCCCGGAATCTCCTACGAGCAGTACTTC.

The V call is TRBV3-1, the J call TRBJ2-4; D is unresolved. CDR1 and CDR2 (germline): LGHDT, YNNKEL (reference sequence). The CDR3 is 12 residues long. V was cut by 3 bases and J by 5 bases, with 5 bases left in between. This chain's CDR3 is CASSHGQNIQYF. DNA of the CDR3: TGTGCCAGCAGCCATGGACAAAACATTCAGTACTTC.

The CDR3 DNA follows: TGTGCCAGCAGGCCGATGACAGGGGGAAACAATGAGCAGTTCTTC. Encoded protein: CASRPMTGGNNEQFF. This chain joins TRBV6-1 and TRBJ2-1; 9 bases agree with TRBD1. This CDR3 has 15 amino acids. V dropped 6 bases and J dropped 5; count of bases not matched to a gene: 8. CDR1 and CDR2 (germline): MNHNS, SASEGT.